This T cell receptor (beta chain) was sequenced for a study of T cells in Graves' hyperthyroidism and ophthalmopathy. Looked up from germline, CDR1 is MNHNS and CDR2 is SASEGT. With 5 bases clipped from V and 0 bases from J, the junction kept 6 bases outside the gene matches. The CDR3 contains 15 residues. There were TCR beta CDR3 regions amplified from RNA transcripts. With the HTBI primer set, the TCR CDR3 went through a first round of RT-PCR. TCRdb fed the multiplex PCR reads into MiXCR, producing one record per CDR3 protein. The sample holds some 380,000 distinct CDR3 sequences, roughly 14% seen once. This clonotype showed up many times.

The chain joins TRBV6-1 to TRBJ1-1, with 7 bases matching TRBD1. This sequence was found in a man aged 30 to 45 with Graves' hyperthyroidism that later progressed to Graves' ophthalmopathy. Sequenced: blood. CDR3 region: CASSYGGTVNTEAFF. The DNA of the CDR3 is TGTGCCAGCAGTTACGGGGGGACAGTGAACACTGAAGCTTTCTTT.